These T cell receptor beta chains were read from a single sample in a study of shared T cell receptors in the human thymus. Sequenced by immunoSEQ multiplex PCR; TCRdb stores in-frame clones only, minus some. This table has about 380,000 clones, approximately 95% appearing once. The sample was thymocytes. These receptors all come from a human donor. Each CDR3 is given with its conserved first and last residue. A D gene is named only where the DNA matches it firmly.

d_call j_call v_call cdr3_nt cdr3_aa
NA TRBJ1-4 TRBV19 TGTGCCAGTAGTACCCCACACATCTCAGGTGGAAAACTGTTTTTT CASSTPHISGGKLFF
NA TRBJ2-1 TRBV6-5 TGTGCCAGCAGTTCCGGGACGCCCCTCGCGAATGAGCAGTTCTTC CASSSGTPLANEQFF
NA TRBJ2-7 TRBV20-1 TGCAGTGTCAGCCTCGGCGAGCAGTACTTC CSVSLGEQYF
TRBD2 TRBJ2-3 TRBV6-5 TGTGCCAGCAGTTACTCACTCGGGAGGGCCGGAGATACGCAGTATTTT CASSYSLGRAGDTQYF
NA TRBJ2-1 TRBV27 TGTGCCAGCAGTCCCCCGGAGGGCCCAATGCCTGGGATCAATGAGCAGTTCTTC CASSPPEGPMPGINEQFF
NA TRBJ2-1 TRBV10-3 TGTGCCATCCTGAATACCAAGAGGGTTAACAATGAGCAGTTCTTC CAILNTKRVNNEQFF
NA TRBJ2-2 TRBV4-1 TGCGCCAGCAGCCGGGTTGGGGGGGAGCTGTTTTTT CASSRVGGELFF
NA TRBJ2-1 TRBV23-1 TGCGCCAGCCAATTTTTGTGGGCCCCAATGAACAATGAGCAGTTCTTC CASQFLWAPMNNEQFF
NA TRBJ1-5 TRBV19 TGTGCCAGTAGTATCCCCAGTAGAATACAGGGTGGAGGACGAGGGGTTCATCAGCCCCAGCATTTT CASSIPSRIQGGGRGVHQPQHF
NA TRBJ2-2 TRBV28 TGTGCCAGCAGATCCGGCGGGGTAGACACCGGGGAGCTGTTTTTT CASRSGGVDTGELFF
NA TRBJ2-7 TRBV10-3 TGTGCCATCAGTGAGTTGTTGAACTCCTACGAGCAGTACTTC CAISELLNSYEQYF